Detailed here is one T cell receptor delta chain. This likely traces to a read error, being one base from a far larger clone. TCRdb reanalysed the RT-PCR reads via CATT. This table holds almost 3,000 delta-chain clones, 2.5% to 3% found once. This sample was taken from a study of gamma-delta T cells after stem cell transplantation. This CDR3 has 23 amino acids. Per germline, CDR1 GEAIGNYY and CDR2 EKD. The rearrangement joins TRDV2 to TRDJ3; 8 bases line up with TRDD3. The sequenced sample consisted of gamma-delta T cells. The source is a human donor. It is not recorded whose cells these are; they may come from a transplant donor. The CDR3 here is CACDTVVRDTPEETSWGTRQMFF. The CDR3 DNA reads as TGTGCCTGTGACACCGTTGTCCGGGATACGCCGGAAGAAACCTCCTGGGGCACCCGACAGATGTTTTTC.